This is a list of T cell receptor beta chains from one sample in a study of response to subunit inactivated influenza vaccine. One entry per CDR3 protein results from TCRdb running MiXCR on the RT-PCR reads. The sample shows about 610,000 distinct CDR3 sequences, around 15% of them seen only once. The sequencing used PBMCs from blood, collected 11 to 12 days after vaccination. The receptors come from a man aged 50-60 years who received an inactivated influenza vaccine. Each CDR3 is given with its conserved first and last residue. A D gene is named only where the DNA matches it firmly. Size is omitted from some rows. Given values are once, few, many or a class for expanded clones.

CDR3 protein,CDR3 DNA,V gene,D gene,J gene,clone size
CSARAPLLGDDEQYF,TGCAGTGCTAGAGCCCCCCTGTTGGGGGACGACGAGCAGTACTTC,TRBV20-1,-,TRBJ2-7,few
CASSEQTSGGAFHF,TGTGCCAGCAGTGAACAGACTAGCGGGGGAGCATTTCACTTC,TRBV2,TRBD2,TRBJ2-4,few
CASRLAGLFSIGELFF,TGTGCCAGCCGGCTAGCGGGGTTATTCAGTATCGGGGAGCTGTTTTTT,TRBV6-1,TRBD2,TRBJ2-2,few
CASSQQGQRNTEAFF,TGTGCCAGCAGCCAACAGGGGCAGAGGAACACTGAAGCTTTCTTT,TRBV4-2,-,TRBJ1-1,few
CASTGSASGKLFF,TGTGCCTCTACTGGGTCTGCCTCTGGAAAACTGTTTTTT,TRBV25-1,-,TRBJ1-4,few
CASSPTWGPARDEQYF,TGTGCCAGCAGCCCAACTTGGGGGCCCGCTCGGGACGAGCAGTACTTC,TRBV7-9,-,TRBJ2-7,-
CSVEARQANTEAFF,TGCAGCGTTGAGGCGCGGCAGGCGAACACTGAAGCTTTCTTT,TRBV29-1,-,TRBJ1-1,few
CSAKTGGIDEQYF,TGCAGTGCTAAGACAGGGGGCATCGACGAGCAGTACTTC,TRBV20-1,TRBD1,TRBJ2-7,-
CAISETSGLAGDNEQFF,TGTGCCATCAGTGAGACATCGGGACTAGCGGGGGACAATGAGCAGTTCTTC,TRBV10-3,TRBD2,TRBJ2-1,-
CASSQGPGLATEQYF,TGTGCCAGCAGCCAGGGACCGGGCCTCGCCACCGAGCAGTACTTC,TRBV7-9,-,TRBJ2-7,-
CASSPGPYQDEQYF,TGTGCCAGCAGCCCAGGCCCTTACCAAGACGAGCAGTACTTC,TRBV4-2,-,TRBJ2-7,-
CASSLMGRNNSPLHF,TGTGCCAGCAGCTTAATGGGCAGGAATAATTCACCCCTCCACTTT,TRBV7-2,-,TRBJ1-6,-
CASSPPSGVTGELFF,TGTGCCAGCTCACCACCAAGTGGGGTCACCGGGGAGCTGTTTTTT,TRBV18,-,TRBJ2-2,few
CASSPGGTRTDTQYF,TGTGCCAGCAGCCCGGGCGGGACACGCACAGATACGCAGTATTTT,TRBV3-1,-,TRBJ2-3,-
CASSLRGTGSYEQYF,TGTGCCAGCAGTTTAAGGGGGACAGGGAGTTACGAGCAGTACTTC,TRBV12-3/TRBV12-4,TRBD1,TRBJ2-7,few
CASSQGPSGNTDTQYF,TGCGCCAGCAGCCAGGGTCCTAGCGGGAACACAGATACGCAGTATTTT,TRBV4-3,TRBD2,TRBJ2-3,many
CASSPAGGTPNGELFF,TGTGCCAGTAGCCCAGCAGGGGGGACACCTAACGGGGAGCTGTTTTTT,TRBV19,-,TRBJ2-2,-
CASSLEGARRADTQYF,TGTGCCAGCAGCTTAGAAGGGGCGAGAAGGGCAGATACGCAGTATTTT,TRBV7-9,-,TRBJ2-3,-
CASSQDGTGSNEQFF,TGCGCCAGCAGCCAAGATGGGACAGGGTCCAATGAGCAGTTCTTC,TRBV4-1,TRBD1,TRBJ2-1,few
CASGRGADREQYF,TGTGCCAGCGGGCGGGGCGCGGATCGCGAGCAGTACTTC,TRBV12-3/TRBV12-4,-,TRBJ2-7,-
CASSPPMRQETQYF,TGTGCCAGCTCACCACCGATGCGACAAGAGACCCAGTACTTC,TRBV18,-,TRBJ2-5,few
CASSQDIRDPQHF,TGTGCCAGCAGCCAAGATATCCGGGATCCCCAGCATTTT,TRBV4-2,-,TRBJ1-5,-
CASRGAGLAKNIQYF,TGTGCCAGCAGGGGTGCAGGATTAGCCAAAAACATTCAGTACTTC,TRBV6-1,-,TRBJ2-4,few
CASSSRLAGVNEQFF,TGTGCCAGCAGCTCTCGACTAGCGGGAGTCAATGAGCAGTTCTTC,TRBV11-2,TRBD2,TRBJ2-1,few
CASSPGPASTDAQYF,TGTGCCAGCAGCCCTGGACCCGCGTCCACAGATGCGCAGTATTTT,TRBV14,-,TRBJ2-3,-
CASSLLRTENSYEQYF,TGTGCCAGCAGCTTACTTCGGACAGAAAACTCCTACGAGCAGTACTTC,TRBV13,-,TRBJ2-7,few
CASSTDRATDTQYF,TGTGCCAGCAGCACCGACAGGGCTACAGATACGCAGTATTTT,TRBV2,TRBD1,TRBJ2-3,-
CASSLGGTGFEQYF,TGTGCCAGCAGCTTAGGGGGAACCGGCTTCGAGCAGTACTTC,TRBV7-9,-,TRBJ2-7,-
CSARDLRRVGQPQHF,TGCAGTGCTAGAGATCTGAGGAGGGTGGGGCAGCCCCAGCATTTT,TRBV20-1,-,TRBJ1-5,few
CNPRDGNTGELFF,TGCAACCCACGGGACGGGAACACCGGGGAGCTGTTTTTT,TRBV29-1,-,TRBJ2-2,many
CASSEVLAVPPENIQYF,TGTGCCAGCAGTGAAGTTTTAGCGGTCCCGCCGGAAAACATTCAGTACTTC,TRBV2,-,TRBJ2-4,-
CASSQDYSPGIRYF,TGCGCCAGCAGCCAGGATTACTCCCCAGGGATACGGTATTTT,TRBV4-3,-,TRBJ2-3,few
CASSLDREGGSGANVLTF,TGTGCCAGTAGTCTCGACAGGGAAGGGGGATCTGGGGCCAACGTCCTGACTTTC,TRBV19,TRBD1,TRBJ2-6,few
CASSLDDRGLSPLHF,TGTGCCAGCAGCTTAGATGACAGGGGGCTTTCACCCCTCCACTTT,TRBV7-6,TRBD1,TRBJ1-6,many
CASSPAPYRGRGPDTQYF,TGTGCCAGCAGCCCGGCCCCATACAGGGGGCGGGGGCCAGATACGCAGTATTTT,TRBV11-2,TRBD1,TRBJ2-3,many
CSAGAGGPNEQYF,TGCAGTGCTGGAGCGGGAGGGCCGAACGAGCAGTACTTC,TRBV20-1,TRBD2,TRBJ2-7,-
CSVDPLPGGYTF,TGCAGCGTTGATCCCCTTCCGGGAGGCTACACCTTC,TRBV29-1,-,TRBJ1-2,-
CSVTGTKNEQFF,TGCAGCGTTACCGGGACTAAGAATGAGCAGTTCTTC,TRBV29-1,TRBD2,TRBJ2-1,-
CASSPSWGGHNQPQHF,TGTGCCAGCAGCCCAAGTTGGGGCGGCCACAATCAGCCCCAGCATTTT,TRBV3-1,-,TRBJ1-5,few
CASSPGFNYGYTF,TGTGCCAGCAGCCCCGGCTTTAACTATGGCTACACCTTC,TRBV12-3/TRBV12-4,-,TRBJ1-2,many
CASSPDARSGLSTDTQYF,TGTGCCAGCAGCCCCGACGCACGTAGCGGGCTTAGCACAGATACGCAGTATTTT,TRBV6-1,TRBD2,TRBJ2-3,few
CASNDPATNEKLFF,TGTGCCAGCAACGACCCAGCAACTAATGAAAAACTGTTTTTT,TRBV7-9,-,TRBJ1-4,few
CASSPTEANEQFF,TGCGCCAGCAGCCCTACCGAAGCCAATGAGCAGTTCTTC,TRBV5-1,-,TRBJ2-1,few
CASSLDQQALGYTF,TGCGCCAGCAGCTTGGATCAACAGGCCCTTGGCTACACCTTC,TRBV5-1,-,TRBJ1-2,few
CSASLRGDNEQFF,TGCAGTGCTAGTCTACGGGGGGACAATGAGCAGTTCTTC,TRBV20-1,TRBD2,TRBJ2-1,-